The T cell receptor (beta chain) described here comes from a study of human thymus T cells. CDR3 length equals 12 residues. Trimming left V 7 bases short and J 4 bases short, with 11 bases between. CDR1 is GTSNPN and CDR2 is SVGIG in the germline V gene (reference sequence). Libraries were prepared by immunoSEQ multiplex PCR; TCRdb keeps only in-frame clonotypes and omits some of them. The sample gives about 60,000 clones, about 93% of which show up once; around 5.9% is in the top ten. Only four of the eight donors provided a 0.5-1 mL blood sample. The receptor was derived from a boy in the first two years of life with a congenital heart defect but otherwise immunologically healthy. The chain couples TRBV30 to TRBJ2-1; D ambiguous. The sample was blood. The DNA for the CDR3 is TGTGCCTCCTCTCCTATTTACAATGAGCAGTTCTTC. Translating it yields CASSPIYNEQFF.